The T cell receptor beta chain described here comes from a study of blood T cell repertoires in COVID-19. Those enrolled, adults aged about 18 to 89 years, came from 20 to 25 US areas. Each recovered donor of Cohort 3 presented with two negative PCRs, clearance, or symptom resolution. How the authors handled the data: Amplification of reference gene primers was used by the study to estimate nucleated cell counts. The data were produced by immunoSEQ multiplex PCR, yet TCRdb's version contains in-frame clones alone and is incomplete. D and trimming were read from the DNA, whereas the V and J calls and clone size are those reported in that table. The sample shows around 260,000 clones, around 85% of them seen only once. The CDR3 has 14 amino acids. Looked up from germline, CDR1 is MGHDK and CDR2 is SYGVNS. Trimming took off 4 bases at V and 4 bases at J, with 14 bases between the two ends.

Specimen: PBMCs or T cells enriched from blood (not recorded which). J is TRBJ2-7 and V is TRBV25-1; D is unclear. This TCR came from a woman in her twenties or thirties who had recovered from COVID-19. In DNA form, the CDR3 reads TGTGCCAGCAGTGGACGAGGTCCCGCGTACGAGCAGTACTTC. As protein: CASSGRGPAYEQYF.